A selection of T cell receptor beta chains follows, all from one sample in a study of blood T cell repertoires in COVID-19. The repertoire was sequenced with immunoSEQ multiplex PCR; TCRdb's copy has only in-frame clones and lacks some. In the table there are approximately 260,000 clones, about 90% of which are singletons. The source material was peripheral blood. These receptors originate from a woman between 35 and 50 years old with acute or convalescent COVID-19. CDR3s include the opening cysteine and the closing phenylalanine or tryptophan. Each record gives: clone size, J gene, D gene, V gene, CDR3 protein, CDR3 DNA. D genes are given only for firm matches. Rows give clone size only sometimes, using once, few, many, or a class for an expanded clone.

NA	TRBJ1-2	TRBD1	TRBV7-2	CASSFLTGDSYGYTF	TGTGCCAGCAGCTTCCTGACAGGGGACAGCTATGGCTACACCTTC
NA	TRBJ1-1	NA	TRBV5-1	CASSLGSGRVVNTEAFF	TGCGCCAGCAGCTTGGGCTCAGGCAGGGTGGTGAACACTGAAGCTTTCTTT
once	TRBJ2-6	NA	TRBV4-2	CASSQVGYRGSGANVLTF	TGTGCCAGCAGCCAAGTCGGCTATAGGGGTTCTGGGGCCAACGTCCTGACTTTC
NA	TRBJ1-5	NA	TRBV5-1	CASSLGQGDSNQPQHF	TGCGCCAGCAGCTTGGGCCAGGGCGATAGCAATCAGCCCCAGCATTTT
NA	TRBJ1-6	NA	TRBV11-2	CASSLEPRWSPLHF	TGTGCCAGCAGCCTAGAACCCCGGTGGTCACCCCTCCACTTT
NA	TRBJ2-3	TRBD2	TRBV5-1	CASRGTSGGLRTDTQYF	TGCGCCAGCAGGGGGACTAGCGGGGGCCTACGCACAGATACGCAGTATTTT
few	TRBJ1-4	NA	TRBV5-1	CASTQGRRVEKLFF	TGCGCCAGCACCCAAGGACGGCGGGTGGAAAAACTGTTTTTT
once	TRBJ1-2	TRBD1	TRBV5-1	CASSPGTGFVIDYGYTF	TGCGCCAGCAGCCCCGGGACAGGGTTTGTTATAGACTATGGCTACACCTTC
NA	TRBJ2-1	TRBD2	TRBV5-1	CASSLRGDEQFF	TGCGCCAGCAGCTTACGGGGGGATGAGCAGTTCTTC
NA	TRBJ1-5	NA	TRBV30	CAWSPGTTDSRNQPQHF	TGTGCCTGGAGTCCCGGAACTACTGACAGCCGGAATCAGCCCCAGCATTTT
NA	TRBJ2-1	TRBD2	TRBV5-1	CASSLTASGVLNEQFF	TGCGCCAGCAGCCTGACGGCGAGCGGGGTACTCAATGAGCAGTTCTTC
NA	TRBJ1-3	NA	TRBV2	CASSSTRGASGNTIYF	TGTGCCAGCAGTTCGACCAGGGGCGCCTCTGGAAACACCATATATTTT
NA	TRBJ1-5	NA	TRBV11-3	CASSLEVRGTTQPQHF	TGTGCCAGCAGCTTAGAGGTCAGGGGTACGACTCAGCCCCAGCATTTT
NA	TRBJ1-1	NA	TRBV6-5	CASSYIARGVNTEAFF	TGTGCCAGCAGTTACATCGCCCGGGGAGTTAACACTGAAGCTTTCTTT
once	TRBJ2-5	TRBD1	TRBV7-9	CASSRGQGGETQYF	TGTGCCAGCAGCCGTGGACAGGGTGGAGAGACCCAGTACTTC
NA	TRBJ1-5	NA	TRBV19	CASSIRDNQPQHF	TGTGCCAGTAGTATCCGGGATAATCAGCCCCAGCATTTT
NA	TRBJ1-2	NA	TRBV28	CASTEAGPKIDGYGYTF	TGTGCCAGCACCGAGGCGGGACCGAAAATAGATGGCTATGGCTACACCTTC
NA	TRBJ1-4	TRBD1	TRBV11-3	CASSLVVRDRGWGEKLFF	TGTGCCAGCAGCTTAGTCGTAAGGGACAGGGGTTGGGGCGAAAAACTGTTTTTT
once	TRBJ1-3	NA	TRBV4-2	CASSQQGTGNTIYF	TGTGCCAGCAGCCAACAGGGTACTGGAAACACCATATATTTT
NA	TRBJ2-1	NA	TRBV10-2	CASRGGGGSYNEQFF	TGCGCCAGCAGGGGCGGGGGCGGCTCCTACAATGAGCAGTTCTTC
NA	TRBJ1-2	TRBD1	TRBV19	CASSVRQGVLYGYTF	TGTGCCAGTAGTGTTAGACAGGGGGTCCTCTATGGCTACACCTTC
NA	TRBJ1-3	TRBD1	TRBV9	CASNLGQGGNTIYF	TGTGCCAGCAACCTGGGACAGGGCGGAAACACCATATATTTT
NA	TRBJ2-1	NA	TRBV5-4	CASSSTRQYNEQFF	TGTGCCAGCAGCTCCACCAGACAGTACAATGAGCAGTTCTTC
NA	TRBJ2-1	TRBD2	TRBV9	CASSRTSGDTYNEQFF	TGTGCCAGCTCCAGGACTAGCGGGGACACCTACAATGAGCAGTTCTTC
NA	TRBJ1-1	NA	TRBV6-5	CASSYKRVDTEAFF	TGTGCCAGCAGTTACAAGAGAGTGGACACTGAAGCTTTCTTT
few	TRBJ2-3	TRBD1	TRBV6-6	CASSYRTGGRDTQYF	TGTGCCAGCAGTTATAGAACAGGGGGGAGAGATACGCAGTATTTT
NA	TRBJ2-5	TRBD2	TRBV9	CASSVNPSGETETQYF	TGTGCCAGCAGCGTAAATCCTAGCGGGGAGACGGAGACCCAGTACTTC
NA	TRBJ1-4	NA	TRBV5-8	CASSLGLGPSEKLFF	TGTGCCAGCAGCTTGGGACTGGGTCCCTCTGAAAAACTGTTTTTT
NA	TRBJ2-1	TRBD1	TRBV2	CASRGTGVSNEQFF	TGTGCCAGCAGAGGGACAGGGGTTAGCAATGAGCAGTTCTTC
NA	TRBJ2-3	TRBD2	TRBV10-3	CAIRGGHGDTQYF	TGTGCCATCCGGGGGGGGCATGGAGATACGCAGTATTTT
NA	TRBJ1-2	TRBD1	TRBV5-1	CASSPTGVHYGYTF	TGCGCCAGCAGCCCGACAGGGGTTCACTATGGCTACACCTTC
NA	TRBJ2-5	TRBD1	TRBV18	CASSLGGAQETQYF	TGTGCCAGCTCCCTAGGGGGCGCTCAAGAGACCCAGTACTTC
NA	TRBJ2-3	TRBD2	TRBV2	CASRPSRGSGGFSTDTQYF	TGTGCCAGCAGGCCCTCCCGTGGTAGCGGGGGTTTTAGCACAGATACGCAGTATTTT
few	TRBJ1-2	NA	TRBV27	CASSLLGREGVGGYTF	TGTGCCAGCAGTTTACTTGGCCGGGAGGGGGTCGGTGGCTACACCTTC
NA	TRBJ1-1	NA	TRBV5-4	CASTQTNGVAFF	TGTGCCAGCACCCAAACCAACGGTGTGGCTTTCTTT
NA	TRBJ1-3	NA	TRBV9	CASSDGQLGNTIYF	TGTGCCAGCAGCGACGGACAGCTCGGAAACACCATATATTTT
NA	TRBJ1-2	NA	TRBV4-2	CASSQEGQGLYTF	TGTGCCAGCAGCCAAGAAGGCCAGGGACTCTACACCTTC
NA	TRBJ2-3	TRBD1	TRBV11-2	CASSGTQGAGTDTQYF	TGTGCCAGCAGCGGTACACAGGGGGCTGGAACAGATACGCAGTATTTT
NA	TRBJ1-2	NA	TRBV9	CASSPSQSSNYGYTF	TGTGCCAGCAGCCCATCACAGTCCTCTAACTATGGCTACACCTTC
NA	TRBJ1-3	TRBD1	TRBV19	CASSIIGTGISGNTIYF	TGTGCCAGTAGTATTATAGGGACAGGGATATCTGGAAACACCATATATTTT
NA	TRBJ2-5	NA	TRBV12-3/TRBV12-4	CASSLLGEETQYF	TGTGCCAGCAGTTTGCTAGGAGAAGAGACCCAGTACTTC